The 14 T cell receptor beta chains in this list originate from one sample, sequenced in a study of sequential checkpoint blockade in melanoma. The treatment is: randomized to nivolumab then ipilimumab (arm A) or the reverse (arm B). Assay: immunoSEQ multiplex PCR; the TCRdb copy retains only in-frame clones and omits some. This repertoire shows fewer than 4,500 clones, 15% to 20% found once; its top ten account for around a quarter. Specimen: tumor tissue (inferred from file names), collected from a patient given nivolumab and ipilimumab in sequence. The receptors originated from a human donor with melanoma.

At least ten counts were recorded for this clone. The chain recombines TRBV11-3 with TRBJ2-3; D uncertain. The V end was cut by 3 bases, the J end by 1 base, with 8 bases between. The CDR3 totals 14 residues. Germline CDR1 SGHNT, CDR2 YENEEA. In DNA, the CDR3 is TGTGCCAGCAGCTTGAACTGGGGCACAGATACGCAGTATTTT. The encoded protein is CASSLNWGTDTQYF.

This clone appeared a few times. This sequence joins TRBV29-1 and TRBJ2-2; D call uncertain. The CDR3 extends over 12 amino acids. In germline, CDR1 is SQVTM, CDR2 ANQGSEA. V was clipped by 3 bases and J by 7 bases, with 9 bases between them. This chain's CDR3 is CSVEAKNGELFF. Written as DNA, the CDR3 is TGCAGCGTTGAGGCAAAGAACGGGGAGCTGTTTTTT.

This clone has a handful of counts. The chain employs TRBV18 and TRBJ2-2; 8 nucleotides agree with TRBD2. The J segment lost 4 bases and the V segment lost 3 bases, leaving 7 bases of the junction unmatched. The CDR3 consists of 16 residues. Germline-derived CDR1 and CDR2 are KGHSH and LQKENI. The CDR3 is CASSPLPGGATGELFF. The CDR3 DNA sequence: TGTGCCAGCTCACCCCTGCCGGGGGGGGCCACCGGGGAGCTGTTTTTT.

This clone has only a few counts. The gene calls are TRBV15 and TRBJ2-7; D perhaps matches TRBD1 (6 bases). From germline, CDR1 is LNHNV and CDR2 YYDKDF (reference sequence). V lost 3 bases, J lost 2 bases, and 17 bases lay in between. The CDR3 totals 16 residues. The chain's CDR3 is CATSRSSSDRPYEQYF. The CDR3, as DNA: TGTGCCACCAGCAGGTCCTCCTCGGACAGACCCTACGAGCAGTACTTC.

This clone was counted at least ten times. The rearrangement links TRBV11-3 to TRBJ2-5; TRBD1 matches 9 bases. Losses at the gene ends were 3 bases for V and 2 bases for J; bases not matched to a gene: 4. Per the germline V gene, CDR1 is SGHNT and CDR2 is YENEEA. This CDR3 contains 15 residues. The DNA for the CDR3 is TGTGCCAGCAGCTTGGGAGGACAGGGGCAAGAGACCCAGTACTTC. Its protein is CASSLGGQGQETQYF.

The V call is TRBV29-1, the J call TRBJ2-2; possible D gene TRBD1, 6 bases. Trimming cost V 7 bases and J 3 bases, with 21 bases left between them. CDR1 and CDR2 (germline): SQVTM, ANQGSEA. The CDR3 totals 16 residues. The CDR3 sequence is CSDSLSWAGDTGELFF. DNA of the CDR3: TGCAGCGACTCGCTGTCCTGGGCAGGGGACACCGGGGAGCTGTTTTTT.

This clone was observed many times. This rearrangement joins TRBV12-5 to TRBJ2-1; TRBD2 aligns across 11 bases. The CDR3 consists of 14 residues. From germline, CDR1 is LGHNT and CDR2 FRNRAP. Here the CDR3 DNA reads TGTGCCAGGATAGCGGGAGGGCGTTTTTTTGAGCAGTTCTTC. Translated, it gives CARIAGGRFFEQFF.

Written as DNA, the CDR3 is TGTGCCAGCTCACCTTCCAGAGAGATGAACACTGAAGCTTTCTTT. This gives the protein CASSPSREMNTEAFF. J is TRBJ1-1 and V is TRBV18; unclear D gene. Germline values: CDR1 KGHSH, CDR2 LQKENI. The CDR3 spans 15 residues. V lost 3 bases and J lost 0, with 11 bases in between.

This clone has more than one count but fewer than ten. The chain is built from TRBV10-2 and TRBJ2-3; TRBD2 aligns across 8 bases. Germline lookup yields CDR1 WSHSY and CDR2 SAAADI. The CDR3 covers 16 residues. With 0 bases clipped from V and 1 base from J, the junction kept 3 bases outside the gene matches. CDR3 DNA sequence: TGCGCCAGCAGTGAGTCGACGACTAGCGGCACAGATACGCAGTATTTT. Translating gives CASSESTTSGTDTQYF.

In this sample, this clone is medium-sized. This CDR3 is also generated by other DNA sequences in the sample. The CDR3 bases are TGTGCCAGCAGCGTGGCGGGAGAAGGTTACAATGAGCAGTTCTTC. Protein product: CASSVAGEGYNEQFF. The V and J genes are TRBV9 and TRBJ2-1; 7 bases are shared with TRBD2. V shed 2 bases and J 4 bases; nucleotides not matched to a gene: 6. Germline assignment: CDR1 SGDLS and CDR2 YYNGEE. The CDR3 consists of 15 residues.

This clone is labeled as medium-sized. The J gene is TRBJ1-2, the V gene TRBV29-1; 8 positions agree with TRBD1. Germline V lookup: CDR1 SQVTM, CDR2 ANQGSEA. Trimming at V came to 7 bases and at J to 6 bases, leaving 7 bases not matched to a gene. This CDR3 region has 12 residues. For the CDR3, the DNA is TGCAGCGGCCTACAGGGGGGCGATGGCTACACCTTC. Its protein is CSGLQGGDGYTF.

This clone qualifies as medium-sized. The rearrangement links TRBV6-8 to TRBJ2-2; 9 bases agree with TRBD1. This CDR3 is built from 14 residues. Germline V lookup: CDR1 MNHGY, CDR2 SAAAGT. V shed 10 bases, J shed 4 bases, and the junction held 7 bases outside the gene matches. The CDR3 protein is CAIAGTGFTGELFF. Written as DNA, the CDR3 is TGTGCCATCGCCGGGACAGGGTTCACCGGGGAGCTGTTTTTT.

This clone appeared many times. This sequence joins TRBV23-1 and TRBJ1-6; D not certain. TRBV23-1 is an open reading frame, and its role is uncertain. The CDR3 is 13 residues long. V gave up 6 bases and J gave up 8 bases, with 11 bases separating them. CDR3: CASSQDMYSPLHF. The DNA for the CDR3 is TGCGCCAGCAGCCAAGATATGTATTCACCCCTCCACTTT.

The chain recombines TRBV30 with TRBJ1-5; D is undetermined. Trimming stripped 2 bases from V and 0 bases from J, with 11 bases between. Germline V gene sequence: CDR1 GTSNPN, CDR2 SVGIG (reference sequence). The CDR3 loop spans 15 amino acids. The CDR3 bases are TGTGCCTGGAGTAACGGAGACGGTAGCAATCAGCCCCAGCATTTT. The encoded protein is CAWSNGDGSNQPQHF.